This T cell receptor beta chain was documented in a study of blood T cell repertoires in COVID-19. Study at large: The analysed material was cDNA or gDNA that came from T cells, B-cell-depleted T cells, or PBMCs.

This CDR3 is 15 amino acids long. Losses at the gene ends were 5 bases for V and 2 bases for J; bases not matched to a gene: 6. CDR1 and CDR2 (germline): SGHAT, FQNNGV. Repertoires were generated with immunoSEQ multiplex PCR, while TCRdb's copy carries only in-frame clones and drops some. Of about 250,000 clones listed, around nine tenths are singletons. What was sequenced was peripheral blood. The gene calls are TRBV11-2 and TRBJ2-1; 7 bases are a match to TRBD2. The TCR was taken from an elderly man with acute or convalescent COVID-19. CDR3 region: CASSPRGEPYNEQFF. The CDR3, as DNA: TGTGCCAGCAGCCCCCGGGGGGAACCCTACAATGAGCAGTTCTTC.